Following are 6 T cell receptor beta chains from one sample sequenced in a study of post-analysis software for immune sequencing data. Antigens for these TCRs are unknown. TCR beta cDNA libraries included unique molecular identifiers. MiXCR was run by TCRdb on the PCR reads, yielding one entry per CDR3 protein. The profile covers hundreds of thousands of distinct CDR3 sequences, with approximately 53% appearing a single time and under 6% taken by the ten largest. General study findings and limits: Five or six TRBV segments appeared more often in patients than in controls, and TRBV5-6, TRBV5-1 and TRBV20-1 were among these.

Sequences were obtained from blood. Source of these receptors: a girl aged 5 to 17 with multiple sclerosis.

This clonotype was counted between two and nine times. This chain connects TRBV29-1 to TRBJ2-4; tentatively, D is TRBD1 (5 bases). Trimming stripped 6 bases from V and 8 bases from J, with 11 bases between. In germline, CDR1 is SQVTM, CDR2 ANQGSEA. The CDR3 has 11 residues. The DNA for the CDR3 is TGCAGCGTCTCCGAAGGGGACATTCAGTACTTC. Encoded protein: CSVSEGDIQYF.

The chain uses TRBV6-1 and TRBJ2-4; 7 nucleotides align to TRBD1. The CDR3 contains 15 residues. V lost 1 base and J lost 2; bases outside the gene matches: 2. Germline lookup yields CDR1 MNHNS and CDR2 SASEGT. The CDR3 bases are TGTGCCAGCAGTGAAGACAGGGGATCCAAAAACATTCAGTACTTC. It yields the protein CASSEDRGSKNIQYF.

The chain joins TRBV20-1 to TRBJ2-3, with 7 bases lining up with TRBD2. CDR3 size: 16 residues. Germline V lookup: CDR1 DFQATT, CDR2 SNEGSKA (reference sequence). V lost 0 bases to trimming and J lost 1 base; unmatched junction nucleotides: 7. CDR3 residues: CSARDRRLAGTDTQYF. The CDR3 nucleotides read TGCAGTGCTAGAGATAGGCGTCTAGCGGGCACAGATACGCAGTATTTT.

This clonotype was found a few times. The J gene is TRBJ2-7, the V gene TRBV4-1, with 10 bases lining up with TRBD2. Germline V gives CDR1 MGHRA, CDR2 YSYEKL. This CDR3 is 16 amino acids long. Unmatched junction bases numbered 7, after V lost 3 bases and J lost 2 bases. This chain's CDR3 is CASSQGLAGATYEQYF. The CDR3 DNA sequence: TGCGCCAGCAGCCAGGGTCTAGCGGGAGCCACCTACGAGCAGTACTTC.

This rearrangement joins TRBV7-2 to TRBJ2-5; D not resolved. The germline CDR1 and CDR2 sequences are SGHTA and FQGNSA. This CDR3 comprises 18 residues. Deletions cut 0 bases from V and 2 bases from J, with 19 bases between. The CDR3 loop reads CASSLALVTARRQETQYF. CDR3 in DNA: TGTGCCAGCAGCTTAGCGCTGGTAACCGCCCGTAGGCAAGAGACCCAGTACTTC.

The genes are TRBV6-5 and TRBJ1-5; 7 bases are shared with TRBD1. J lost 6 bases, V lost 5 bases, and 10 bases had no gene match. The CDR3 runs 15 residues. Germline lookup yields CDR1 MNHEY and CDR2 SVGAGI. The DNA of the CDR3 is TGTGCCAGCAGTGAGGAAGGGGGCAGCGGTCAGCCCCAGCATTTT. Translation gives CASSEEGGSGQPQHF.